The source of this T cell receptor (beta chain) is a study of T-cell reconstitution after alpha-beta-depleted transplantation in children. The CDR3 contains 14 residues. V was cut by 1 base and J by 7 bases, with 13 bases left in between. Only a few counts were recorded for this clonotype. The authors prepared the TCRbeta library with unique molecular identifiers. TCRdb re-analysed the PCR reads in MiXCR, keeping a single row per CDR3 protein. This table holds around 380,000 distinct CDR3 sequences, approximately 11% found once. The material sequenced was PBMCs from the stem cell graft donor, taken from the stem cell graft. The TCR originated in a human donor who donated a stem cell graft to a child with acute myeloid leukemia. The chain links TRBV12-3 or TRBV12-4 to TRBJ1-2; D not certain. CDR3 sequence (DNA): TGTGCCAGCAGTTTAGTACCTGGGTGGGGTGGCTACACCTTC. Protein sequence: CASSLVPGWGGYTF.